The clone carrying this T cell receptor (beta chain) was picked up a small number of times. The data were taken from a study of patients and donors after allogeneic stem cell transplantation. TCRdb reprocessed the RT-PCR reads via MiXCR and lists one record per CDR3 protein. Counted here are about a million distinct CDR3 sequences, about a sixth occurring once; the ten biggest clones make up 5% to 6.5%. Germline V lookup: CDR1 SEHNR, CDR2 FQNEAQ (reference sequence). The CDR3 covers 16 residues. The V gene lost 2 bases and the J gene lost 1 base, with 15 bases spanning the gap. The chain joins TRBV7-9 to TRBJ2-7; D tentatively fits TRBD1 or TRBD2 (5 bases each). The clonotype comes from a human donor who was either an allogeneic HSCT recipient or a stem cell or donor lymphocyte infusion donor (not recorded which). It is not recorded whose cells these are; they may come from a transplant donor. Source material: blood, either unsorted or a sorted T cell fraction (not recorded which). The CDR3 DNA follows: TGTGCCAGCAGCTTATCCTCCGGGACGGAGTCCTACGAGCAGTACTTC. Protein sequence: CASSLSSGTESYEQYF.